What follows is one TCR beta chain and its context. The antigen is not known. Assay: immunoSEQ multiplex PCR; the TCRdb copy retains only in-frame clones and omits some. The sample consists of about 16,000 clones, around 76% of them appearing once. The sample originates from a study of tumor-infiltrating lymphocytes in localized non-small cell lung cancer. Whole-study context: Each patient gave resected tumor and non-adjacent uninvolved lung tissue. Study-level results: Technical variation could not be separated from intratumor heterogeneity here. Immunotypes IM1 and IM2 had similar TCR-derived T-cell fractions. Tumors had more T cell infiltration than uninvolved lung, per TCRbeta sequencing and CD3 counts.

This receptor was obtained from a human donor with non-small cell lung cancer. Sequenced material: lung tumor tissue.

CDR3 loop: CASSQELTGTFGNTIYF. CDR3 sequence (DNA): TGCGCCAGCAGCCAAGAACTTACAGGGACCTTTGGAAACACCATATATTTT. The rearrangement uses TRBV4-3 and TRBJ1-3; TRBD1 is a possible D gene (6 bases). In germline, CDR1 is LGHNA, CDR2 YSLEER. Between the trimmed V and J ends, which lost 0 bases and 3 bases, there was a span of 15 bases. CDR3 length: 17 residues.